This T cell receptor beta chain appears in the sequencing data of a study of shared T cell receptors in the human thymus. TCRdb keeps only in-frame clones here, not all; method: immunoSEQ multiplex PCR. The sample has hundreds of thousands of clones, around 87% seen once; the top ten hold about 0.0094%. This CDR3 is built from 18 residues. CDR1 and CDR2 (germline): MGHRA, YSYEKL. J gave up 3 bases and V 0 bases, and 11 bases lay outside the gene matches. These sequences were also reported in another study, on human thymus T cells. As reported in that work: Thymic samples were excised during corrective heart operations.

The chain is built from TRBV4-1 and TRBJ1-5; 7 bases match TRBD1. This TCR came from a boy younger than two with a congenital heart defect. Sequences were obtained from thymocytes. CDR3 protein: CASSQDSLRGQINQPQHF. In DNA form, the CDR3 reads TGCGCCAGCAGCCAAGATAGTCTTCGGGGACAGATCAATCAGCCCCAGCATTTT.